This T cell receptor (beta chain) comes out of a study of T cell responses to AZD1222 COVID-19 vaccine (dated by TCRdb to 2020 to 2023). In the study overall: A total of around 240 trial participants underwent TCR sequencing, of whom about 210 received two doses of AZD1222 and around 26 received two doses of the MenACWY control vaccine. Trial participants were enrolled by age into 18-55, 56-69 and 70-plus year subgroups, with about 150, 28 and 57 TCR-sequenced participants respectively.

The CDR3 regions of human TCRbeta chains were analyzed by immunosequencing. On the authors' methods: Repertoire TCRs were matched against a reference library of SARS-CoV-2-specific TCRs generated with the MIRA antigen-specificity platform. Breadth was defined as the fraction of unique TCRs that were SARS-CoV-2-associated, and depth was defined as the fraction of total T cells that were SARS-CoV-2-associated. Each spike-specific TCR was assigned to its reactive spike region and to a CD4 or CD8 class using the MIRA data. Log10-transformed breadth and depth values were compared by one-way ANOVA with Sidak's multiple comparisons tests. Not all clones reach the TCRdb copy of this immuneACCESS table, which keeps in-frame sequences only. Checked studies attribute under half of the gap to unresolved V genes and leave the rest unexplained. From that table come the V and J calls and clone size; the DNA was used to work out D and trimming. This sample holds approximately 150,000 clones; nearly 90% were observed only once. Jointly, the top ten make up under 7% of the sample.

Beyond this particular receptor, the publication reports: Conclusions about previously exposed vaccinees are limited because only five to seven AZD1222 recipients were SARS-CoV-2 seropositive at baseline. Most participants were white British and females outnumbered males, and the authors suggested that clonal diversity may have been underestimated. CD4 TCRs associated with the vaccine covered the entire spike protein, and the dominant responses were in regions 160-218 and 743-854. Spike-specific TCR breadth and depth rose significantly after two AZD1222 doses compared with day 0 and with MenACWY recipients. The 56-69-year group was small, and its depth increase did not reach significance, likely because of low power. Reportedly, almost half of the unique spike-specific TCRs recognized epitopes lying outside the regions that are mutated in the B.1.351 and B.1.1.7 variants. No day 14 peak-response samples were available, so repertoires were characterized only after the peak T cell response.

With regard to this clone: Which antigen it targets is not known. The sample holds no much larger clone one base away, and base qualities are not on file.

V gives up 4 bases and J gives up 9 bases, and the segment between their germline ends measures 13 bases. The germline V gene (reference sequence) yields LNHDA for CDR1 and SQIVND for CDR2. The CDR3 covers 14 residues, taking in both the cysteine and the phenylalanine. Just the 42-base CDR3 DNA is kept, in frame starting at base 1. This specimen's time point label, per the study, means: about 28 days (+/-7) after the second vaccine dose. The label giving this sample's treatment or condition can be read as: meningococcal conjugate vaccine given as trial control. Vaccinee samples were obtained from the UK trials COV001 and COV002, which included a single-blind randomized controlled phase 2/3 trial of AZD1222 (ChAdOx1 nCoV-19) in healthy adults. For TCRbeta chain sequencing, PBMC samples were collected from trial participants at day 0 and at day 28 after the second dose.

In this chain, TRBV19 is recombined with TRBJ1-6; a confident D gene designation cannot be given. The sequencing used peripheral blood, collected 28 days after the second dose of the MenACWY control vaccine. The source is an adult who received the MenACWY meningococcal vaccine as a control. The DNA sequence reads TGTGCCAGTAGTACGTCAGCCCAATTTTCACCCCTCCACTTT. Its coded protein is CASSTSAQFSPLHF.